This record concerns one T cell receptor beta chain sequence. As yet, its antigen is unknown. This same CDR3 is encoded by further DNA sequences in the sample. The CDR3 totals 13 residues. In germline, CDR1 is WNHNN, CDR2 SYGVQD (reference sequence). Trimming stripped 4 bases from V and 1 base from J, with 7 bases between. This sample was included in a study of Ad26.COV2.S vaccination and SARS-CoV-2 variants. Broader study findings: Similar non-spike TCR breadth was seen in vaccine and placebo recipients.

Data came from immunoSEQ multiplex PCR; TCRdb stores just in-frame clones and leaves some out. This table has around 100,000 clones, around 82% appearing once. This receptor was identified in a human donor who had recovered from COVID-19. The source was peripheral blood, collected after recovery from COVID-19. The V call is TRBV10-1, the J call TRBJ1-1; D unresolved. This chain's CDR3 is CASSGNRNTEAFF. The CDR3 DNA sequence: TGCGCCAGCAGTGGGAACAGGAACACTGAAGCTTTCTTT.